Presented here are 19 T cell receptor beta chains from one specimen sequenced in a study of T cell responses to AZD1222 COVID-19 vaccine. The protocol was immunoSEQ multiplex PCR, while the TCRdb copy is restricted to in-frame clones and leaves out a portion. The profile shows about 110,000 clones, about 87% of them singletons. Specimen: peripheral blood, collected on day 0 of AZD1222 vaccination. All receptors derive from an adult in good health.

J is TRBJ1-3 and V is TRBV5-1, with D perhaps TRBD1 (5 bases). V lost 3 bases to trimming and J lost 1 base, with 11 bases between them. The V gene's germline CDR1 is SGHRS and CDR2 YFSETQ. The CDR3 covers 15 residues. The DNA for the CDR3 is TGCGCCAGCAGCTCGGCGGGGGGGTCTGGAAACACCATATATTTT. It encodes CASSSAGGSGNTIYF.

V and J are TRBV19 and TRBJ1-6, with D unclear. The V end lost 3 bases, the J end lost 5 bases, and 17 bases lay between the germline ends. Germline V gene lookup returns CDR1 LNHDA and CDR2 SQIVND (reference sequence). The CDR3 is 17 residues long. In DNA, the CDR3 is TGTGCCAGTAGTATTAGAGTCGGCTCCCCGGATAATTCACCCCTCCACTTT. It specifies CASSIRVGSPDNSPLHF.

The chain employs TRBV5-1 and TRBJ2-7; 9 bases agree with TRBD1. Germline loops: CDR1 SGHRS, CDR2 YFSETQ. The CDR3 spans 15 residues. The V and J ends lost 0 bases and 6 bases, in that order; junction bases with no gene match: 7. CDR3 DNA sequence: TGCGCCAGCAGCTTGGGGGGACAGGGTCTCTCCGAGCAGTACTTC. This translates into CASSLGGQGLSEQYF.

The chain employs TRBV15 and TRBJ1-4, with a possible D match to TRBD1 (5 bases). Looked up from germline, CDR1 is LNHNV and CDR2 is YYDKDF (reference sequence). The CDR3 runs to 16 residues. With 0 bases removed from V and 5 bases from J, the gap between germline ends came to 13 bases. CDR3 sequence reads: CATSRDKGAGNEKLFF. The CDR3 DNA is TGTGCCACCAGCAGAGACAAAGGGGCTGGGAATGAAAAACTGTTTTTT.

The genes are TRBV6-5 and TRBJ2-7, with 7 positions matching TRBD1. CDR3 size: 13 residues. V gave up 7 bases and J gave up 2 bases; unmatched junction bases: 5. Germline CDR1 and CDR2: MNHEY and SVGAGI. Written as DNA, the CDR3 is TGTGCCAGCACGACAGGGCCGACCTACGAGCAGTACTTC. This gives the protein CASTTGPTYEQYF.

The chain uses TRBV30 and TRBJ1-2; tentative D call: TRBD1 (6 bases). The V gene lost 5 bases and the J gene lost 5 bases, with 15 bases spanning the gap. The length of the CDR3 is 13 residues. The germline V gene has CDR1 GTSNPN and CDR2 SVGIG (reference sequence). The CDR3 here is CAWAEGEGYGYTF. As DNA, the CDR3 is TGTGCCTGGGCGGAGGGGGAGGGATATGGCTACACCTTC.

The chain recombines TRBV15 with TRBJ1-5; the D is unclear. Germline CDR1 and CDR2: LNHNV and YYDKDF (reference sequence). CDR3 length equals 15 residues. Trimming took 1 base from V and 5 from J, leaving 12 bases between them. The CDR3 reads CATSRAGTAHQPQHF. The CDR3 coding sequence is TGTGCCACCAGCAGAGCAGGCACAGCTCATCAGCCCCAGCATTTT.

The chain is built from TRBV4-1 and TRBJ2-2; D gene ambiguous. Trimming removed 3 bases at V and 4 bases at J, with 3 bases between. From germline, CDR1 is MGHRA and CDR2 YSYEKL. This CDR3 spans 12 amino acids. The CDR3 reads CASSHSTGELFF. The CDR3 bases are TGCGCCAGCAGCCATTCCACCGGGGAGCTGTTTTTT.

CDR3: CASRIAHEQFF. Here the CDR3 DNA reads TGTGCCAGCAGAATAGCGCATGAGCAGTTCTTC. The chain combines TRBV27 with TRBJ2-1, with D possibly TRBD2 on 5 matching bases. The CDR3 loop spans 11 amino acids. V shed 6 bases and J shed 8 bases, with 8 bases lying between them. Germline assignment: CDR1 MNHEY and CDR2 SMNVEV (reference sequence).

This chain connects TRBV5-1 to TRBJ1-1, with no clear D. Germline V gene sequence: CDR1 SGHRS, CDR2 YFSETQ. The ends were cut back, 0 bases at V and 0 bases at J, with 9 bases in the middle. The CDR3 loop spans 15 amino acids. The CDR3 is CASSLEVGMNTEAFF. The CDR3 DNA follows: TGCGCCAGCAGCTTGGAGGTCGGCATGAACACTGAAGCTTTCTTT.

V and J are TRBV4-1 and TRBJ1-1; no reliable D call. The V gene's germline CDR1 is MGHRA and CDR2 YSYEKL. V was clipped by 0 bases and J by 1 base, with 9 bases between them. The CDR3 covers 15 residues. In nucleotides, the CDR3 is TGCGCCAGCAGCCAAGATCAGGCGGGGAACACTGAAGCTTTCTTT. Its translation is CASSQDQAGNTEAFF.

This chain connects TRBV5-1 to TRBJ1-1; D is ambiguous. Germline V CDR1 and CDR2: SGHRS, YFSETQ. The germline V and J ends were trimmed by 1 base and 0 bases, with 7 bases remaining between them. The CDR3 is 14 amino acids. The CDR3 here is CASSLIRMNTEAFF. The CDR3 DNA reads TGCGCCAGCAGCTTGATTCGGATGAACACTGAAGCTTTCTTT.

The chain uses TRBV6-2 or TRBV6-3 and TRBJ2-7, with D perhaps matching TRBD2 (5 bases). Germline-derived CDR1 and CDR2 are MNHEY and SVGEGT. The CDR3 is 15 residues long. V dropped 6 bases and J dropped 1 base, with 16 bases sitting between them. CDR3 DNA sequence: TGTGCCAGCAGGCCTCAATGGACTGTATCCTACGAGCAGTACTTC. Protein: CASRPQWTVSYEQYF.

The J gene is TRBJ2-5, the V gene TRBV2; D is ambiguous. With 2 bases removed from V and 1 base from J, the gap between germline ends came to 8 bases. Per germline, CDR1 SNHLY and CDR2 FYNNEI. This CDR3 contains 14 residues. As DNA, the CDR3 is TGTGCCAGCAGTGAAAGCAGGATCCAAGAGACCCAGTACTTC. Its protein product is CASSESRIQETQYF.

V usage is TRBV5-4 and J usage is TRBJ2-7; TRBD2 agrees at 7 bases. This CDR3 has 14 residues. V lost 2 bases, J lost 5 bases, and 7 bases stayed unmatched. The germline V gene encodes CDR1 SGHNT and CDR2 YYREEE (reference sequence). Here the CDR3 reads CASSFPGREDEQYF. The CDR3 DNA is TGTGCCAGCAGCTTTCCAGGGAGGGAAGACGAGCAGTACTTC.

The J gene is TRBJ2-7, the V gene TRBV19; D is unclear. V lost 4 bases, J lost 6 bases, and 13 bases lay in between. The CDR3 sequence is 13 residues long. Germline V CDR1 and CDR2: LNHDA, SQIVND (reference sequence). In DNA, the CDR3 is TGTGCCAGTAGTACCCTCGGCCTCCGCGAGCAGTACTTC. It specifies CASSTLGLREQYF.

V and J are TRBV19 and TRBJ2-2; D is perhaps TRBD1 or TRBD2 (5 bases each). V was trimmed by 3 bases and J by 4 bases, leaving 18 bases between them. The CDR3 is 17 amino acids. Germline V gives CDR1 LNHDA, CDR2 SQIVND (reference sequence). The chain's CDR3 is CASSMTRRDPGTGELFF. CDR3 sequence (DNA): TGTGCCAGTAGTATGACCCGCCGGGACCCAGGCACCGGGGAGCTGTTTTTT.

This clone was found once. The genes are TRBV30 and TRBJ1-4; D gene uncertain. CDR1 is GTSNPN, CDR2 SVGIG, per germline (reference sequence). Trimming stripped 2 bases from V and 0 bases from J, with 7 bases between. This CDR3 is 14 amino acids long. The CDR3 protein is CAWSFGSTNEKLFF. CDR3 bases: TGTGCCTGGAGTTTTGGATCAACTAATGAAAAACTGTTTTTT.

The chain combines TRBV5-1 with TRBJ2-7; 7 bases agree with TRBD1. The CDR3 contains 14 residues. With 0 bases clipped from V and 2 bases from J, the junction kept 2 bases outside the gene matches. The germline V gene has CDR1 SGHRS and CDR2 YFSETQ. The CDR3 nucleotides read TGCGCCAGCAGCTTGGGGACAGGTCCCTACGAGCAGTACTTC. The encoded protein is CASSLGTGPYEQYF.